What follows are 22 T cell receptor beta chains derived from one specimen sequenced in a study of CD4 T cells in relation to SARS-CoV-2 and coronaviruses. Using immunoSEQ multiplex PCR, the repertoire was profiled, and TCRdb retains in-frame clones only, with some absent. The sample lists about 65,000 clones; over 70% were seen once. CD4+ T cells from unexposed donors were obtained before the COVID-19 pandemic (2011-2018). Material: memory CD4+ T cells from PBMCs. These receptors were collected from a human donor in good health.

The V gene is TRBV9, the J gene TRBJ1-6; D may be TRBD1 (5 bases). V lost 5 bases to trimming and J lost 6 bases, with 6 bases between them. CDR1 and CDR2 (germline): SGDLS, YYNGEE. The CDR3 runs 12 residues. CDR3 in amino acids: CASRQGNSPLHF. For the CDR3, the DNA is TGTGCCAGCAGGCAGGGTAATTCACCCCTCCACTTT.

The V gene is TRBV30, the J gene TRBJ1-2; 7 bases are shared with TRBD1. Losses at the gene ends were 0 bases for V and 4 bases for J; bases not matched to a gene: 2. This CDR3 comprises 13 residues. Looked up from germline, CDR1 is GTSNPN and CDR2 is SVGIG (reference sequence). The CDR3 nucleotides are TGTGCCTGGAGTGTACAGGGGATCTATGGCTACACCTTC. This gives the protein CAWSVQGIYGYTF.

The chain uses TRBV10-3 and TRBJ1-2; D not certain. Germline assignment: CDR1 ENHRY and CDR2 SYGVKD. The CDR3 contains 14 residues. Trimming removed 2 bases at V and 3 bases at J, with 10 bases between. This chain's CDR3 is CAISEPEVYYGYTF. CDR3 bases: TGTGCCATCAGTGAGCCCGAAGTCTACTATGGCTACACCTTC.

In its sample, this clone was seen a few times. The V call is TRBV7-2, the J call TRBJ2-1; 7 bases agree with TRBD2. Germline CDR1 is SGHTA and CDR2 is FQGNSA. The length of the CDR3 is 17 residues. J gave up 4 bases and V 5 bases, and 14 bases lay outside the gene matches. Here the CDR3 reads CASSTTREEGRYNEQFF. CDR3 sequence (DNA): TGTGCCAGCAGCACTACCCGGGAGGAAGGACGTTACAATGAGCAGTTCTTC. Complete variable domain (other parts from reference TRBV7-2 and TRBJ2-1): GAGVSQSPSNKVTEKGKDVELRCDPISGHTALYWYRQSLGQGLEFLIYFQGNSAPDKSGLPSDRFSAERTGGSVSTLTIQRTQQEDSAVYLCASSTTREEGRYNEQFFGPGTRLTVL.

V and J are TRBV10-3 and TRBJ2-3, with D maybe TRBD2 (6 bases). The ends were cut back, 4 bases at V and 7 bases at J, with 15 bases in the middle. This CDR3 is built from 14 residues. Germline V gives CDR1 ENHRY, CDR2 SYGVKD. The CDR3 DNA is TGTGCCATCAGTGGGGACTCCCCCACGAATACGCAGTATTTT. Its protein product is CAISGDSPTNTQYF.

The CDR3, as DNA: TGTGCCAGCAGCCGGACAGCGAACACCGGGGAGCTGTTTTTT. It encodes CASSRTANTGELFF. This chain links TRBV6-2 or TRBV6-3 with TRBJ2-2; TRBD1 is a possible D gene (6 bases). This CDR3 has 14 amino acids. Trimming took off 6 bases at V and 0 bases at J, with 8 bases between the two ends. Germline V gene lookup returns CDR1 MNHEY and CDR2 SVGEGT.

The chain links TRBV5-1 to TRBJ2-5, with TRBD1 matching 9 bases. The J segment lost 4 bases and the V segment lost 8 bases, leaving 3 bases of the junction unmatched. Germline V lookup: CDR1 SGHRS, CDR2 YFSETQ. This CDR3 region has 12 residues. DNA of the CDR3: TGCGCCAGTAAGGGACAGGGAGAGACCCAGTACTTC. Translating gives CASKGQGETQYF.

V is TRBV5-4 and J is TRBJ1-1; D is unresolved. Germline V gene data show CDR1 as SGHNT and CDR2 as YYREEE (reference sequence). The CDR3 sequence is 13 residues long. V was shortened by 1 base and J by 1 base, with 5 bases between the two germline ends. The CDR3 DNA follows: TGTGCCAGCAGCTTGACAGAGAACACTGAAGCTTTCTTT. Encoded protein: CASSLTENTEAFF.

This chain joins TRBV18 and TRBJ1-2; 8 bases fit TRBD1. The CDR3 is 16 residues long. Germline V gene lookup returns CDR1 KGHSH and CDR2 LQKENI. Losses at the gene ends were 2 bases for V and 1 base for J; bases not matched to a gene: 6. Here the CDR3 reads CASSPGRTGFNYGYTF. The CDR3 DNA reads as TGTGCCAGCTCACCAGGCCGGACAGGGTTTAACTATGGCTACACCTTC. Filled out from reference TRBV18 and TRBJ1-2, the complete variable domain reads NAGVMQNPRHLVRRRGQEARLRCSPMKGHSHVYWYRQLPEEGLKFMVYLQKENIIDESGMPKERFSAEFPKEGPSILRIQQVVRGDSAAYFCASSPGRTGFNYGYTFGSGTRLTVV.

The chain couples TRBV9 to TRBJ2-2; TRBD1 might be the D (5 bases). From germline, CDR1 is SGDLS and CDR2 YYNGEE. CDR3 length equals 14 residues. V dropped 0 bases and J dropped 4 bases, with 7 bases sitting between them. This CDR3 is CASSVGQGTGELFF. The CDR3 nucleotides are TGTGCCAGCAGCGTAGGGCAGGGCACCGGGGAGCTGTTTTTT.

The rearrangement links TRBV4-1 to TRBJ2-1; 7 nucleotides agree with TRBD1. Germline V gene sequence: CDR1 MGHRA, CDR2 YSYEKL. This CDR3 spans 15 amino acids. V shed 4 bases and J 5 bases; nucleotides not matched to a gene: 8. The CDR3 here is CASSPSQGWDNEQFF. DNA for the CDR3: TGCGCCAGCAGCCCTTCACAGGGGTGGGACAATGAGCAGTTCTTC.

This sequence joins TRBV7-6 and TRBJ1-3, with a weak D call TRBD1 (5 bases). Deletions cut 0 bases from V and 0 bases from J, with 6 bases between. Germline loops: CDR1 SGHVS, CDR2 FNYEAQ. CDR3 length: 15 amino acids. As DNA, the CDR3 is TGTGCCAGCAGCTTAGCAAGGGGCTCTGGAAACACCATATATTTT. Protein sequence: CASSLARGSGNTIYF. The whole variable domain, filled in from reference TRBV7-6 and TRBJ1-3, reads GAGVSQSPRYKVTKRGQDVALRCDPISGHVSLYWYRQALGQGPEFLTYFNYEAQQDKSGLPNDRFSAERPEGSISTLTIQRTEQRDSAMYRCASSLARGSGNTIYFGEGSWLTVV.

V usage is TRBV5-6 and J usage is TRBJ2-5; D not certain. CDR3 length equals 14 residues. Trimming cost V 2 bases and J 7 bases, with 15 bases left between them. The V gene's germline CDR1 is SGHDT and CDR2 YYEEEE. CDR3 residues: CASSLNEAGGTQYF. CDR3 nucleotides: TGTGCCAGCAGCTTAAATGAGGCTGGCGGGACCCAGTACTTC.

The chain joins TRBV6-6 to TRBJ2-2; D may be TRBD1 (8 bases). This CDR3 spans 13 amino acids. Trimming removed 6 bases from V and 7 bases from J, with 12 bases in between. Germline V lookup: CDR1 MNHNY, CDR2 SVGAGI (reference sequence). For the CDR3, the DNA is TGTGCCAGCAGAACAGGGGGGGTCGGGGAGCTGTTTTTT. Translation: CASRTGGVGELFF.

The V gene is TRBV30, the J gene TRBJ1-1; possible D gene TRBD1, 6 bases. The germline V gene has CDR1 GTSNPN and CDR2 SVGIG (reference sequence). The CDR3 has 15 amino acids. V was trimmed by 2 bases and J by 1 base, leaving 14 bases between them. CDR3 residues: CAWSRLTQGNTEAFF. The CDR3, as DNA: TGTGCCTGGAGTCGACTGACACAGGGGAACACTGAAGCTTTCTTT.

V gene TRBV5-6 combines with J gene TRBJ1-1; D gene uncertain. The CDR3 runs to 14 residues. V was clipped by 1 base and J by 4 bases, with 11 bases between them. Germline CDR1 reads SGHDT; CDR2 reads YYEEEE. The CDR3 DNA is TGTGCCAGCAGCTTGAGAGGGATCGGCACTGAAGCTTTCTTT. It translates to CASSLRGIGTEAFF.

The CDR3 DNA reads TGCGCCAGCAGCTCCGGTGGCAGCTCCTACGAGCAGTACTTC. Translating it yields CASSSGGSSYEQYF. The chain carries TRBV5-1 and TRBJ2-7; D unclear. The germline V gene encodes CDR1 SGHRS and CDR2 YFSETQ. This CDR3 has 14 amino acids. Trimming removed 3 bases at V and 0 bases at J, with 10 bases between. Based on the CDR3 plus reference TRBV5-1 and TRBJ2-7, the full variable domain is KAGVTQTPRYLIKTRGQQVTLSCSPISGHRSVSWYQQTPGQGLQFLFEYFSETQRNKGNFPGRFSGRQFSNSRSEMNVSTLELGDSALYLCASSSGGSSYEQYFGPGTRLTVT.

V is TRBV19 and J is TRBJ2-3, with 9 positions matching TRBD2. V lost 11 bases and J lost 1; bases outside the gene matches: 10. Germline CDR1 reads LNHDA; CDR2 reads SQIVND (reference sequence). The CDR3 is 15 residues long. CDR3 DNA sequence: TGTGCCTCCAAGGGGCGGGAGGGCCGCACAGATACGCAGTATTTT. It codes for CASKGREGRTDTQYF.

The rearrangement joins TRBV3-1 (or the pseudogene TRBV3-2) to TRBJ2-5; D is possibly TRBD2 (5 bases). Trimming left V 1 base short and J 5 bases short, with 11 bases between. Looked up from germline, CDR1 is LGHDT and CDR2 is YNNKEL (reference sequence). The CDR3 has 14 amino acids. DNA of the CDR3: TGTGCCAGCAGCCAAGTCTCCGGGGAGGAGACCCAGTACTTC. It encodes CASSQVSGEETQYF.

The V gene is TRBV7-2, the J gene TRBJ2-7, with D perhaps matching TRBD1 (6 bases). The V and J ends lost 2 bases and 11 bases respectively, with 13 bases between them. Germline V gene sequence: CDR1 SGHTA, CDR2 FQGNSA. The CDR3 spans 12 residues. As DNA, the CDR3 is TGTGCCAGCAGCTTAAACACAGGGTCAGAGTACTTC. As protein: CASSLNTGSEYF.

The chain links TRBV7-3 to TRBJ1-2; tentative D call: TRBD1 (5 bases). CDR3 length: 12 amino acids. V lost 2 bases, J lost 8 bases, and 9 bases lay in between. Germline-derived CDR1 and CDR2 are SGHTA and FQGTGA. The CDR3 bases are TGTGCCAGCAGCTTAGAGGGGTTCGGCTACACCTTC. Its translation is CASSLEGFGYTF.

The chain employs TRBV5-4 and TRBJ2-3; no reliable D call. Trimming pared 2 bases from V and 0 bases from J, leaving 10 bases between. This CDR3 region has 15 residues. In germline, CDR1 is SGHNT, CDR2 YYREEE (reference sequence). CDR3 in amino acids: CASSLSGESTDTQYF. CDR3 nucleotides: TGTGCCAGCAGCTTATCGGGTGAAAGCACAGATACGCAGTATTTT.